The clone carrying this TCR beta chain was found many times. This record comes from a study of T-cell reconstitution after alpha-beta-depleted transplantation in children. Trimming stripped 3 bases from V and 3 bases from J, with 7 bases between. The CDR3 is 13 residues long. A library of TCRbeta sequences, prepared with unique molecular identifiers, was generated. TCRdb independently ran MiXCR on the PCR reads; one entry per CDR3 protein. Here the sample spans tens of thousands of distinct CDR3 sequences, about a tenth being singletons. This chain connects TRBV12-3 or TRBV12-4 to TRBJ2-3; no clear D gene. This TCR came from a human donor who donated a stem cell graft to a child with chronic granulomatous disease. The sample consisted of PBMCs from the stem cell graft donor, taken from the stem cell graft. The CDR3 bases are TGTGCCAGCAGTTTCGATTGGACAGATACGCAGTATTTT. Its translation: CASSFDWTDTQYF.